These 9 T cell receptor beta chains were all obtained from the same sample, sequenced in a study of graft-versus-host responses after intestinal transplantation. This table comes from immunoSEQ multiplex PCR, and its TCRdb copy is limited to in-frame clones, with some not included. The sample includes fewer than 85,000 clones, roughly 84% seen only once; the top ten take about 0.4%. Their antigens are not known. Here the sequenced sample was unstimulated CD4+ T cells sorted from spleen or lymph node cells, taken before transplant. The receptors derive from a human donor who was the organ donor for an intestinal transplant.

The gene calls are TRBV19 and TRBJ2-3; maybe TRBD2 (6 bases). Germline assignment: CDR1 LNHDA and CDR2 SQIVND (reference sequence). V lost 3 bases and J 2 bases, leaving 9 bases between the germline ends. This CDR3 is 14 amino acids long. The DNA of the CDR3 is TGTGCCAGTAGTATTGGGAGGTCCACAGATACGCAGTATTTT. Amino acid sequence: CASSIGRSTDTQYF.

The CDR3 bases are TGTGCCAGCAGCCGCTTTAGGGGGGGCGCAGGAGGAGGCTACACCTTC. The encoded protein is CASSRFRGGAGGGYTF. The J gene is TRBJ1-2, the V gene TRBV28, with D tentatively TRBD1 (6 bases). Trimming took 6 bases from V and 8 from J, leaving 25 bases between them. The CDR3 length is 16 residues. Germline V lookup: CDR1 MDHEN, CDR2 SYDVKM.

This chain links TRBV28 with TRBJ2-3, with D unresolved. The CDR3 spans 13 residues. Germline CDR1 reads MDHEN; CDR2 reads SYDVKM. With 10 bases removed from V and 1 base from J, the gap between germline ends came to 12 bases. CDR3: CAIARGGTDTQYF. The CDR3 DNA reads as TGTGCCATCGCCCGAGGCGGCACAGATACGCAGTATTTT.

The chain joins TRBV7-2 to TRBJ1-1, with 10 nucleotides matching TRBD1. Trimming took 1 base from V and 5 from J; bases not matched to a gene: 4. From germline, CDR1 is SGHTA and CDR2 FQGNSA. The length of the CDR3 is 15 residues. This CDR3 reads CASSLGQGARTEAFF. In DNA, the CDR3 is TGTGCCAGCAGCTTAGGACAGGGGGCGCGTACTGAAGCTTTCTTT.

J is TRBJ1-6 and V is TRBV6-4; no definite D call. The CDR3 runs to 18 residues. Germline V gene lookup returns CDR1 MRHNA and CDR2 SNTAGT. Trimming took 8 bases from V and 0 from J, leaving 20 bases between them. The CDR3 protein is CASLKGRGFGSYNSPLHF. The CDR3 DNA is TGTGCCAGCTTGAAGGGTAGAGGGTTCGGCTCCTATAATTCACCCCTCCACTTT.

This rearrangement joins TRBV12-5 to TRBJ2-2; TRBD2 might be the D (5 bases). The ends were cut back, 7 bases at V and 8 bases at J, with 14 bases in the middle. Germline V gene sequence: CDR1 LGHNT, CDR2 FRNRAP. The CDR3 sequence is 13 residues long. The CDR3 DNA reads TGTGCTAGTGATCCGCCGGAGGCAGGGGAGCTGTTTTTT. Translated, it gives CASDPPEAGELFF. The complete variable domain, with remaining parts taken from reference TRBV12-5 and TRBJ2-2, reads DARVTQTPRHKVTEMGQEVTMRCQPILGHNTVFWYRQTMMQGLELLAYFRNRAPLDDSGMPKDRFSAEMPDATLATLKIQPSEPRDSAVYFCASDPPEAGELFFGEGSRLTVL.

The V call is TRBV25-1, the J call TRBJ1-3; 7 bases map to TRBD1. J gave up 11 bases and V 2 bases, and 0 bases lay outside the gene matches. Germline V lookup: CDR1 MGHDK, CDR2 SYGVNS. CDR3 length: 11 amino acids. CDR3 DNA sequence: TGTGCCAGCAGTGAAGACAGGGCCATATATTTT. This translates into CASSEDRAIYF.

This chain connects TRBV28 to TRBJ1-6; D possibly corresponds to TRBD1 (5 bases). The V gene's germline CDR1 is MDHEN and CDR2 SYDVKM. The CDR3 consists of 15 residues. Trimming left V 4 bases short and J 7 bases short, with 14 bases between. The CDR3 loop is CASSYPGSPNSPLHF. The CDR3 coding sequence is TGTGCCAGCAGTTATCCAGGGTCTCCCAATTCACCCCTCCACTTT. Filled out from reference TRBV28 and TRBJ1-6, the complete variable domain reads DVKVTQSSRYLVKRTGEKVFLECVQDMDHENMFWYRQDPGLGLRLIYFSYDVKMKEKGDIPEGYSVSREKKERFSLILESASTNQTSMYLCASSYPGSPNSPLHFGNGTRLTVT.

This chain links TRBV6-1 with TRBJ2-3, with 12 bases aligning to TRBD2. The ends lost 0 bases at V and 2 bases at J; junction bases unmatched: 3. Germline assignment: CDR1 MNHNS and CDR2 SASEGT. The CDR3 runs to 17 residues. CDR3 sequence (DNA): TGTGCCAGCAGTGAAGCGCTAGCGGGGGGGCCCACAGATACGCAGTATTTT. Translation gives CASSEALAGGPTDTQYF.